One sample yielded the 9 T cell receptor beta chains listed below, sequenced in a study of blood T cell repertoires in COVID-19. Assay used: immunoSEQ multiplex PCR; TCRdb lists only in-frame clones, some missing. The data contain about 280,000 clones, around 89% of them seen just once; the ten biggest clones take up around 1.7%. What was sequenced was PBMCs or T cells enriched from blood (not recorded which). The receptors were sampled from a young woman with acute COVID-19.

This rearrangement joins TRBV29-1 to TRBJ2-1; 10 bases map to TRBD2. J lost 9 bases, V lost 6 bases, and 11 bases had no gene match. The length of the CDR3 is 14 residues. CDR1 is SQVTM and CDR2 is ANQGSEA in the germline V gene. CDR3 sequence reads: CSVKGVSGRVEQFF. CDR3 bases: TGCAGCGTGAAAGGGGTGAGCGGGAGGGTTGAGCAGTTCTTC.

The chain links TRBV7-6 to TRBJ2-1; 11 nucleotides match TRBD2. The trim removed 4 bases at V and 4 bases at J, leaving 9 bases unmatched. CDR1 is SGHVS and CDR2 is FNYEAQ in the germline V gene. CDR3 length: 17 residues. The CDR3 DNA sequence: TGTGCCAGCAGCTCCCCCCTAGCGGGAGGAGTATACAATGAGCAGTTCTTC. This codes for CASSSPLAGGVYNEQFF.

The sample holds one count of this clone. V usage is TRBV15 and J usage is TRBJ2-5; 8 bases match TRBD1. Germline loops: CDR1 LNHNV, CDR2 YYDKDF (reference sequence). The CDR3 is 15 amino acids. The J segment lost 1 base and the V segment lost 2 bases, leaving 3 bases of the junction unmatched. This CDR3 reads CATSRTGTGQETQYF. The CDR3 coding sequence is TGTGCCACCAGCAGAACCGGGACAGGCCAAGAGACCCAGTACTTC. The full variable domain, its missing parts supplied by reference TRBV15 and TRBJ2-5, is DAMVIQNPRYQVTQFGKPVTLSCSQTLNHNVMYWYQQKSSQAPKLLFHYYDKDFNNEADTPDNFQSRRPNTSFCFLDIRSPGLGDTAMYLCATSRTGTGQETQYFGPGTRLLVL.

CDR3 in amino acids: CASSQLRANYGYTF. CDR3 nucleotides: TGTGCCAGCAGCCAGCTCAGGGCCAACTATGGCTACACCTTC. The chain is built from TRBV3-1 (or the pseudogene TRBV3-2) and TRBJ1-2; possible D gene TRBD1, 5 bases. The V gene lost 3 bases and the J gene lost 2 bases, with 10 bases spanning the gap. CDR1 and CDR2 from the germline V gene are LGHDT and YNNKEL (reference sequence). CDR3 length: 14 residues.

The chain employs TRBV28 and TRBJ1-2; TRBD1 matches at 8 bases. Germline lookup yields CDR1 MDHEN and CDR2 SYDVKM. The length of the CDR3 is 15 residues. Trimming cost V 4 bases and J 6 bases; bases outside gene matches: 10. The DNA for the CDR3 is TGTGCCAGCAGTTCAGGGGGCGCATCCTCAGATGGCTACACCTTC. Encoded protein: CASSSGGASSDGYTF.

This clone was recorded only once. The J gene is TRBJ1-2, the V gene TRBV14; D gene ambiguous. The CDR3 covers 15 residues. V lost 1 base to trimming and J lost 4 bases, with 13 bases between them. Germline-derived CDR1 and CDR2 are SGHDN and FVKESK. CDR3 nucleotides: TGTGCCAGCAGCCAAGCTAGGTTTGCCGGCTATGGCTACACCTTC. It codes for CASSQARFAGYGYTF.

The chain is built from TRBV6-5 and TRBJ1-3; a possible D gene is TRBD1 (5 bases). The CDR3 totals 15 residues. Trimming left V 2 bases short and J 4 bases short, with 12 bases between. Germline V lookup: CDR1 MNHEY, CDR2 SVGAGI. The CDR3 sequence: CASSYRSGSGNTIYF. The CDR3 DNA is TGTGCCAGCAGTTACCGGTCAGGGTCCGGAAACACCATATATTTT.

The rearrangement uses TRBV11-2 and TRBJ1-5; maybe TRBD1 (6 bases). There are 15 residues in the CDR3. The ends were cut back, 2 bases at V and 2 bases at J, with 10 bases in the middle. From germline, CDR1 is SGHAT and CDR2 FQNNGV. CDR3 coding DNA: TGTGCCAGCAGCTTATCAGGGGCTGGCAATCAGCCCCAGCATTTT. This codes for CASSLSGAGNQPQHF.

Worth noting for this clone: This specimen includes other DNA sequences encoding the same CDR3. CDR3 bases: TGTGCCAGCAGCCCCCGGACTAGCGGGGGTCAAGAGACCCAGTACTTC. As protein: CASSPRTSGGQETQYF. V and J are TRBV13 and TRBJ2-5; 13 positions match TRBD2. Trimming at V came to 5 bases and at J to 2 bases, leaving 5 bases not matched to a gene. CDR3 length equals 16 residues. Per the germline V gene, CDR1 is PRHDT and CDR2 is FYEKMQ (reference sequence).